The rows below give T cell receptor beta chains drawn from one sample of a study of graft-versus-host responses after intestinal transplantation. The assay was immunoSEQ multiplex PCR, and TCRdb's table has in-frame clones only and misses some. The sample consists of fewer than 30,000 clones, 90% to 95% of them appearing once. This sample comprised PBMCs, obtained roughly 62 days after intestinal transplant. The receptors come from a human patient who received an intestinal transplant, so some T cells may come from the graft donor. Both conserved end residues are part of each CDR3. A D gene is named only where the DNA matches it firmly. A row's size may be missing; if present it is once, few, many or a size class.

>TRBJ2-7|TRBV11-2|.|.
TGTGCCAGCAGTTATAAGACAACGGGACTTGCTAACTACGAGCAGTACTTC
CASSYKTTGLANYEQYF
>TRBJ2-7|TRBV7-6|.|.
TGTGCCAGCAGCTTAGGGCCGGCTTCCTACGAGCAGTACTTC
CASSLGPASYEQYF
>TRBJ1-2|TRBV10-3|.|.
TGTGCCATCAGTGAAGAGGCTCCTTATGGCTACACCTTC
CAISEEAPYGYTF
>TRBJ2-3|TRBV6-6|TRBD2|.
TGTGCCAGCAGTTACCCTGAGCGGGGAGGCACAGATACGCAGTATTTT
CASSYPERGGTDTQYF
>TRBJ1-3|TRBV30|.|.
TGTGCCTGGAGTCCTGCGATTACCCCCTCTGGAAACACCATATATTTT
CAWSPAITPSGNTIYF
>TRBJ1-6|TRBV2|.|.
TGTGCCACCACCGCGGGGGTCTCCTATAATTCACCCCTCCACTTT
CATTAGVSYNSPLHF
>TRBJ2-7|TRBV27|TRBD1|.
TGTGCCAGCAGGCCTAACAGGGGCCCTAGATCCTACGAGCAGTACTTC
CASRPNRGPRSYEQYF
>TRBJ2-3|TRBV13|.|.
TGTGCCAGCAGCTTGGGCAGGGCCACAGATACGCAGTATTTT
CASSLGRATDTQYF
>TRBJ1-5|TRBV7-9|.|.
TGTGCCAGCAGCGACTCAACCATAAATCAGCCCCAGCATTTT
CASSDSTINQPQHF
>TRBJ2-2|TRBV11-3|.|.
TGTGCCAGCAGCTTAAGATCAGGGTACACCGGGGAGCTGTTTTTT
CASSLRSGYTGELFF
>TRBJ2-6|TRBV10-3|.|.
TGTGCCATCAGTGCTTACAAAATTCCCCCCTCTGGGGCCAACGTCCTGACTTTC
CAISAYKIPPSGANVLTF
>TRBJ1-1|TRBV19|TRBD1|.
TGTGCCAGTAGTACGGACAGGGGGAAGAACACTGAAGCTTTCTTT
CASSTDRGKNTEAFF
>TRBJ2-1|TRBV7-9|TRBD2|.
TGTGCCAGCAGCCCGCGACTAGCATATGAGCAGTTCTTC
CASSPRLAYEQFF
>TRBJ1-5|TRBV11-3|.|.
TGTGCCAGCAGCCGGAGAGGAGTCAATCAGCCCCAGCATTTT
CASSRRGVNQPQHF
>TRBJ2-1|TRBV6-1|TRBD2|.
TGTGCCAGCAGTACTAGCGGGGGGGCCGAGGAGCAGTTCTTC
CASSTSGGAEEQFF
>TRBJ2-7|TRBV27|TRBD1|.
TGTGCCAGTTCGGACAGGGCCTACGAGCAGTACTTC
CASSDRAYEQYF
>TRBJ1-1|TRBV5-1|.|.
TGCGCCAGCAGCTTGGAGGCTGGATCAGGTGCTTTCTTT
CASSLEAGSGAFF
>TRBJ2-3|TRBV4-1|TRBD2|.
TGCGCCAGCAGCCCCCTCCCTGGGGGGGGCACAGATACGCAGTATTTT
CASSPLPGGGTDTQYF
>TRBJ2-5|TRBV4-1|.|.
TGCGCCAGCAGCCCACTACATCGGCGCCGGTACCAAGAGACCCAGTACTTC
CASSPLHRRRYQETQYF
>TRBJ2-7|TRBV2|TRBD2|.
TGTGCCACCAGAGGGACTAGCGGGGGTTACGAGCAGTACTTC
CATRGTSGGYEQYF
>TRBJ1-6|TRBV10-1|TRBD1|.
TGCGCCATCCGGACAGGTCCCCAAGGAACCGATAATTCACCCCTCCACTTT
CAIRTGPQGTDNSPLHF
>TRBJ1-2|TRBV9|.|.
TGTGCCAGCAGCGTAGGGCGGAGTTTTAGGGTAGCTTATGGCTACACCTTC
CASSVGRSFRVAYGYTF
>TRBJ2-5|TRBV2|TRBD2|.
TGTGCCAGCAGTTGGAACGGGCGGGAGGCCCTCCCCATTACGGAGACCCAGTACTTC
CASSWNGREALPITETQYF
>TRBJ2-5|TRBV27|.|.
TGTGCCAGCAGCCCGAGGGAAATCGCACAAGAGACCCAGTACTTC
CASSPREIAQETQYF
>TRBJ1-2|TRBV27|TRBD1|.
TGTGCCAGCAGTTCGACAGGGGGCGGGGTTGGCTACACCTTC
CASSSTGGGVGYTF
>TRBJ1-1|TRBV5-6|.|.
TGTGCCAGCAGCTTAGGGCGGAACACTGAAGCTTTCTTT
CASSLGRNTEAFF
>TRBJ2-7|TRBV11-3|.|.
TGTGCCAGCAGCTTCGGGTTTGCAGGCGAGCAGTACTTC
CASSFGFAGEQYF
>TRBJ1-1|TRBV4-3|.|.
TGCGCCAGCAGCCAGGGGGATTACACTGAAGCTTTCTTT
CASSQGDYTEAFF
>TRBJ2-3|TRBV11-3|TRBD2|once
TGTGCCAGCAGCTTAACCTGGCGGGGGGTTCTGGGCACAGATACGCAGTATTTT
CASSLTWRGVLGTDTQYF
>TRBJ2-3|TRBV4-2|.|.
TGTGCCAGCAGCCAGGACTTCGATACGCAGTATTTT
CASSQDFDTQYF
>TRBJ2-7|TRBV27|.|.
TGTGCCAGCAGTTCGCTACTTAGCTCCGAGCAGTACTTC
CASSSLLSSEQYF
>TRBJ2-3|TRBV2|.|.
TGTGCCAGCTGGGAAGGAAACACAGATACGCAGTATTTT
CASWEGNTDTQYF
>TRBJ2-7|TRBV5-3|TRBD1|.
TGTGCCAGAATCGTTGACAGGGGTCTTCTGAACCTCTACGAGCAGTACTTC
CARIVDRGLLNLYEQYF
>TRBJ1-2|TRBV7-9|.|.
TGTGCCAGCAGCGTACAGGTGGACTTTGGCTACACCTTC
CASSVQVDFGYTF
>TRBJ2-1|TRBV6-5|TRBD2|.
TGTGCCAGCAACGAAATAGCGGGAGGGCCTGGTGAGCAGTTCTTC
CASNEIAGGPGEQFF